This TCR beta chain was sequenced for a study of cytomegalovirus exposure and HLA in healthy donors. Data came from immunoSEQ multiplex PCR; TCRdb stores just in-frame clones and leaves some out. The sample lists tens of thousands of clones; about four fifths were seen once. The specimen was PBMCs. The sequence was obtained from a woman between 18 and 30 years old in good health and CMV-seropositive.

The CDR3 nucleotides read TGTGCCAGCAGCTTAAAGGTAGCGGGTTTACCCTACGAGCAGTACTTC. Amino acids: CASSLKVAGLPYEQYF. The V call is TRBV7-2, the J call TRBJ2-7; 7 bases agree with TRBD2. CDR3 length: 16 amino acids. Unmatched junction bases numbered 9, after V lost 2 bases and J lost 2 bases. Germline CDR1 SGHTA, CDR2 FQGNSA.